The rows below give T cell receptor beta chains drawn from one sample of a study of cytomegalovirus exposure and HLA in healthy donors. Clones were sequenced by immunoSEQ multiplex PCR, and TCRdb holds only the in-frame ones, with some missing. The sample comprises about 210,000 clones, roughly four fifths of which are singletons, and about 10% rests with the top ten. The sequenced sample was PBMCs. All receptors come from a woman aged 45 to 65 in good health and CMV-seropositive. Each CDR3 is given with its conserved first and last residue. The D gene is left open where the match is weak. The size of a clone is reported for some rows only, either as once, few or many, or as a class for expanded clones.

V gene	J gene	D gene	clone size	CDR3 protein	CDR3 DNA
TRBV25-1	TRBJ1-1	-	-	CASSTQGWNTEAFF	TGTGCCAGCAGTACGCAGGGGTGGAACACTGAAGCTTTCTTT
TRBV4-2	TRBJ2-4	TRBD2	-	CASSHQGLAGLKNIQYF	TGTGCCAGCAGCCATCAAGGACTAGCGGGTTTAAAAAACATTCAGTACTTC
TRBV6-1	TRBJ1-2	-	once	CASSEARKIFNYGYTF	TGTGCCAGCAGTGAAGCGCGAAAGATTTTTAACTATGGCTACACCTTC
TRBV11-2	TRBJ2-3	-	-	CASSFLWGGGTDTQYF	TGTGCCAGCAGCTTCCTTTGGGGAGGCGGGACAGATACGCAGTATTTT
TRBV30	TRBJ2-2	TRBD1	-	CACRTGNTGELFF	TGTGCCTGTCGGACAGGGAACACCGGGGAGCTGTTTTTT
TRBV5-1	TRBJ2-1	TRBD2	-	CASSPLTGASRSSGGKGTYNEQFF	TGCGCCAGCAGCCCTCTGACAGGGGCCAGTAGGTCTAGCGGGGGGAAAGGGACCTACAATGAGCAGTTCTTC
TRBV18	TRBJ1-6	-	-	CASSPPSQANSPLHF	TGTGCCAGCTCACCACCGTCCCAGGCAAATTCACCCCTCCACTTT
TRBV6-5	TRBJ2-7	-	-	CASRTGKYEQYF	TGTGCCAGCAGGACAGGAAAATACGAGCAGTACTTC
TRBV7-9	TRBJ1-5	-	-	CASSLGGQGERVHQPQHF	TGTGCCAGCAGCTTAGGGGGCCAGGGTGAACGGGTGCATCAGCCCCAGCATTTT
TRBV6-6	TRBJ1-6	-	-	CASNQLNSPLHF	TGTGCCAGCAATCAACTGAATTCACCCCTCCACTTT
TRBV2	TRBJ1-6	-	-	CASSREFPGAYNSPLHF	TGTGCCAGCAGTAGGGAGTTCCCGGGGGCCTATAATTCACCCCTCCACTTT
TRBV5-1	TRBJ2-7	-	-	CASSLARVNEQYF	TGCGCCAGCAGCTTGGCCCGGGTCAACGAGCAGTACTTC
TRBV6-5	TRBJ2-1	TRBD2	-	CASSQIAGRYEQFF	TGTGCCAGCAGCCAGATAGCGGGGAGGTATGAGCAGTTCTTC
TRBV19	TRBJ1-6	TRBD1	-	CASSARDRHSPLHF	TGTGCCAGTAGTGCCCGGGACAGGCACTCACCCCTCCACTTT
TRBV19	TRBJ2-1	-	few	CASSIYGDYNEQFF	TGTGCCAGTAGTATCTACGGGGACTACAATGAGCAGTTCTTC
TRBV19	TRBJ2-5	TRBD2	-	CASSLGAGGQETQYF	TGTGCCAGTAGTTTAGGGGCGGGGGGGCAAGAGACCCAGTACTTC
TRBV13	TRBJ1-1	TRBD1	-	CASSTTGGRTEAFF	TGTGCCAGCAGCACGACAGGGGGTCGCACTGAAGCTTTCTTT